This passage covers 13 T cell receptor beta chains from one sample sequenced in a study of blood T cell repertoires in COVID-19. Some clones are missing from TCRdb's copy, which holds only in-frame ones; the method was immunoSEQ multiplex PCR. This sample yields about 380,000 clones, of which 88% are seen a single time; 0.9% to 1.5% belongs to the top ten. Sequenced input: PBMCs or T cells enriched from blood (not recorded which). The receptors come from a woman aged 18-29 years who had recovered from COVID-19.

The CDR3 loop is CASSTRQATNEKLFF. As DNA, the CDR3 is TGTGCCAGCAGCACCCGACAGGCAACTAATGAAAAACTGTTTTTT. The chain links TRBV9 to TRBJ1-4; D is possibly TRBD1 (6 bases). Trimming shortened V by 4 bases and J by 0 bases, and 10 bases separated the two germline ends. Germline V gene sequence: CDR1 SGDLS, CDR2 YYNGEE. The CDR3 has 15 amino acids.

This clone showed up just once. V is TRBV10-3 and J is TRBJ2-3, with 11 bases identical to TRBD2. J gave up 3 bases and V 11 bases, and 4 bases lay outside the gene matches. The germline V gene encodes CDR1 ENHRY and CDR2 SYGVKD. There are 13 residues in the CDR3. The DNA of the CDR3 is TGTGCCGTTAGCGGGGGGGCAACAGATACGCAGTATTTT. Translating gives CAVSGGATDTQYF.

The rearrangement uses TRBV2 and TRBJ2-1, with D maybe TRBD1 (5 bases). Germline CDR1 SNHLY, CDR2 FYNNEI. Trimming removed 7 bases from V and 7 bases from J, with 11 bases in between. The CDR3 runs to 12 residues. The CDR3 nucleotides are TGTGCCAGCACAGGGTTGGGGAATGAGCAGTTCTTC. It encodes CASTGLGNEQFF.

The chain employs TRBV6-2 or TRBV6-3 and TRBJ1-2; maybe TRBD1 (5 bases). Trimming left V 6 bases short and J 6 bases short, with 20 bases between. Germline CDR1 is MNHEY and CDR2 is SVGEGT. This CDR3 has 15 amino acids. The CDR3 nucleotides are TGTGCCAGCAGGTACCCTGCCGGACCCAGGGATGGCTACACCTTC. As protein: CASRYPAGPRDGYTF.

The chain uses TRBV5-6 and TRBJ1-2, with D hard to call. This CDR3 is built from 12 residues. Trimming removed 4 bases at V and 8 bases at J, with 12 bases between. CDR1 SGHDT and CDR2 YYEEEE come from the germline V gene. The CDR3 bases are TGTGCCAGCAGCCTCGAGGCATCCGGCTACACCTTC. It specifies CASSLEASGYTF.

This chain connects TRBV6-5 to TRBJ2-7; D ambiguous. The V gene lost 6 bases and the J gene lost 5 bases, with 17 bases spanning the gap. There are 14 residues in the CDR3. Germline V CDR1 and CDR2: MNHEY, SVGAGI. The CDR3 DNA sequence: TGTGCCAGCAGATTGACATTCCAGGTCCACGAGCAGTACTTC. Its protein product is CASRLTFQVHEQYF.

The genes are TRBV25-1 and TRBJ1-6; D is perhaps TRBD1 (5 bases). This CDR3 is 13 amino acids long. The V gene's germline CDR1 is MGHDK and CDR2 SYGVNS. Trimming took 3 bases from V and 7 from J, leaving 7 bases between them. CDR3 sequence reads: CASSDQGNSPLHF. The DNA for the CDR3 is TGTGCCAGCAGTGACCAGGGCAATTCACCCCTCCACTTT.

This chain connects TRBV3-1 (or the pseudogene TRBV3-2) to TRBJ2-7; 8 nucleotides match TRBD1. Germline-derived CDR1 and CDR2 are LGHDT and YNNKEL (reference sequence). The CDR3 spans 17 residues. Trimming cost V 1 base and J 0 bases; bases outside gene matches: 8. CDR3 in amino acids: CASSQGSLDRASYEQYF. CDR3 nucleotide sequence: TGTGCCAGCAGCCAAGGGTCGTTGGACAGGGCCTCCTACGAGCAGTACTTC.

The chain carries TRBV7-9 and TRBJ1-2; tentatively, D is TRBD1 (5 bases). Trimming cost V 1 base and J 8 bases, with 11 bases left between them. The CDR3 sequence is 13 residues long. The germline CDR1 and CDR2 sequences are SEHNR and FQNEAQ (reference sequence). The CDR3 DNA reads as TGTGCCAGCAGCTTAGGGCGGTCAGGGGGCTACACCTTC. Protein product: CASSLGRSGGYTF.

The chain carries TRBV6-4 and TRBJ2-1, with TRBD2 as a possible D gene (7 bases). The CDR3 is made up of 15 amino acids. Looked up from germline, CDR1 is MRHNA and CDR2 is SNTAGT. The V end lost 0 bases, the J end lost 6 bases, and 12 bases lay between the germline ends. The CDR3 region has the DNA TGTGCCAGCAGTGACTCTGGGGGGGGGCTCAATGAGCAGTTCTTC. Translating gives CASSDSGGGLNEQFF.

The chain uses TRBV27 and TRBJ1-4, with TRBD1 matching 8 bases. V lost 8 bases and J lost 8; bases outside the gene matches: 4. CDR1 is MNHEY, CDR2 SMNVEV, per germline (reference sequence). The CDR3 has 12 amino acids. The CDR3 DNA is TGTGCCAGCCGGACAGGGTACGAAAAACTGTTTTTT. Its translation: CASRTGYEKLFF.

The gene calls are TRBV7-9 and TRBJ2-2; 9 positions match TRBD2. The CDR3 runs to 17 residues. Looked up from germline, CDR1 is SEHNR and CDR2 is FQNEAQ (reference sequence). V lost 5 bases, J lost 7 bases, and 14 bases stayed unmatched. CDR3 coding DNA: TGTGCCAGCAGCGCCTCCTGGGCGGGGGGGCCTTACGGGGAGCTGTTTTTT. Translated, it gives CASSASWAGGPYGELFF.

The gene calls are TRBV6-1 and TRBJ1-2; TRBD1 matches at 8 bases. The J segment lost 4 bases and the V segment lost 5 bases, leaving 6 bases of the junction unmatched. Germline-derived CDR1 and CDR2 are MNHNS and SASEGT. The CDR3 is made up of 14 amino acids. The CDR3 reads CASSWGQDVYGYTF. DNA for the CDR3: TGTGCCAGCAGTTGGGGACAGGATGTCTATGGCTACACCTTC.